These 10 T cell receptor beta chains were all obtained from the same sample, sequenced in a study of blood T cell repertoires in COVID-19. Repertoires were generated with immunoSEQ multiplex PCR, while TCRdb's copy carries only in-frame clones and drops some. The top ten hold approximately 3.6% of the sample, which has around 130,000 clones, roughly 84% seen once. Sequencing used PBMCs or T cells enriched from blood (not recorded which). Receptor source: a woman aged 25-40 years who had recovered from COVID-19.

CDR3 in DNA: TGTGCCAGCAGCTTAAGGTGGGGACAGAGAGAGCTGTTTTTT. As protein: CASSLRWGQRELFF. This chain connects TRBV7-8 to TRBJ2-2; the match to TRBD1 covers 7 bases. CDR1 and CDR2 from the germline V gene are SGHVS and FQNEAQ. Losses at the gene ends were 2 bases for V and 11 bases for J; bases not matched to a gene: 8. The CDR3 is made up of 14 amino acids.

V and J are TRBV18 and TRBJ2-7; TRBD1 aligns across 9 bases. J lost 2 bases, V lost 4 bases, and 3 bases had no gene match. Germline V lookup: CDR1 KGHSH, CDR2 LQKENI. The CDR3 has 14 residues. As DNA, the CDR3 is TGTGCCAGCTCACAGGACAGGGGTGCCTACGAGCAGTACTTC. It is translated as CASSQDRGAYEQYF.

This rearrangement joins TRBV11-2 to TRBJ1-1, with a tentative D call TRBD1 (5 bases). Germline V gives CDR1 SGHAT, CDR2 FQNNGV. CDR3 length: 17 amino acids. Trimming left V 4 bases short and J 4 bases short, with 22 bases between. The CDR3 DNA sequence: TGTGCCAGCAGCTCTGGTCGGTGGGGGGGGTCTCGCACTGAAGCTTTCTTT. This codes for CASSSGRWGGSRTEAFF.

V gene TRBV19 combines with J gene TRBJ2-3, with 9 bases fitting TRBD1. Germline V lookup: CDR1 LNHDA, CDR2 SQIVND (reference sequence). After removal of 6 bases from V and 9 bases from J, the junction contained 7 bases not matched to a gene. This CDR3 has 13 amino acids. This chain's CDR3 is CASRKAGTGTQYF. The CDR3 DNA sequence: TGTGCCAGTAGGAAAGCCGGGACAGGGACGCAGTATTTT.

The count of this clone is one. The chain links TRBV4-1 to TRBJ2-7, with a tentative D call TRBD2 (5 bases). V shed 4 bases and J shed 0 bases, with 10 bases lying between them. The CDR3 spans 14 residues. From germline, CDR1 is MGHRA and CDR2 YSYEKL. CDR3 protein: CASSPAVRSYEQYF. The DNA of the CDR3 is TGCGCCAGCAGCCCAGCGGTCCGCTCCTACGAGCAGTACTTC.

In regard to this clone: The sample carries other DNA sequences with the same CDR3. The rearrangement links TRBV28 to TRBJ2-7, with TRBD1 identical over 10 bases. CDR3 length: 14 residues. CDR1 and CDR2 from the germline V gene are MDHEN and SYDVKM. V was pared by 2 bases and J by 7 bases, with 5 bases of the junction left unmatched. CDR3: CASSLRGQGREQYF. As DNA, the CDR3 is TGTGCCAGCAGTTTAAGGGGACAGGGGCGGGAGCAGTACTTC.

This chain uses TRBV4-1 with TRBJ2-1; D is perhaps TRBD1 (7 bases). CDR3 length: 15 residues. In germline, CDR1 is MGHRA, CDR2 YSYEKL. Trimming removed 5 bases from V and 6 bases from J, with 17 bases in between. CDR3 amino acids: CASSFDRATSNEQFF. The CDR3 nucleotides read TGCGCCAGCAGCTTTGACAGGGCGACTAGCAATGAGCAGTTCTTC.

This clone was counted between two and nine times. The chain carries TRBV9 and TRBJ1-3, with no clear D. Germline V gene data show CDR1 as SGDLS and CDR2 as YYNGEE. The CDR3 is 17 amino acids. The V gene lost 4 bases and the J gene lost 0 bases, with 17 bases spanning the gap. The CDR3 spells CASSPPPGGFSGNTIYF. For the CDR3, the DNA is TGTGCCAGCAGCCCTCCACCGGGTGGATTCTCTGGAAACACCATATATTTT.

The CDR3 coding sequence is TGTGCCAGCACCTCCTACAGGGTGTGGGAGGGGTACTTC. This encodes CASTSYRVWEGYF. The chain recombines TRBV28 with TRBJ2-7, with D perhaps matching TRBD2 (7 bases). Germline V gene data show CDR1 as MDHEN and CDR2 as SYDVKM. Trimming removed 7 bases from V and 12 bases from J, with 22 bases in between. This CDR3 is 13 amino acids long.

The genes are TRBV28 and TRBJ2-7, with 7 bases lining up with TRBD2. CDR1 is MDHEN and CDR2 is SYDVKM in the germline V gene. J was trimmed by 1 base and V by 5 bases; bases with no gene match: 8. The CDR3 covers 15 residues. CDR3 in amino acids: CASSPWGGRSYEQYF. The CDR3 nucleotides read TGTGCCAGCAGTCCCTGGGGGGGGAGGTCCTACGAGCAGTACTTC.